The 2 T cell receptor beta chains in this list originate from one sample, sequenced in a study of breast tumors, draining lymph nodes, adjacent tissues. Axillary draining lymph nodes of breast cancer patients supplied the node samples. One entry per CDR3 protein, called by TCRdb with MiXCR from the multiplex PCR reads. The profile shows 150,000 to 250,000 distinct CDR3 sequences, 30% to 40% of them singletons. Material: axillary lymph node tissue. The receptors were sampled from a female donor with breast cancer. Some clones in this sample may be carry-over from other donors' samples.

This clonotype was seen at least ten times. The gene calls are TRBV12-3 or TRBV12-4 and TRBJ1-4; 7 bases align to TRBD1. Germline trimming cut 4 bases from V and 6 bases from J; bases unmatched to any gene: 8. This CDR3 has 15 amino acids. The CDR3 region has the DNA TGTGCCAGCAGTTCCCGGACAGGACTGTATGAAAAACTGTTTTTT. This translates into CASSSRTGLYEKLFF.

V usage is TRBV2 and J usage is TRBJ1-2; 11 positions match TRBD1. V lost 6 bases and J lost 6; bases outside the gene matches: 6. The CDR3 contains 14 residues. CDR1 and CDR2 from the germline V gene are SNHLY and FYNNEI. The CDR3, as DNA: TGTGCCAGCAGGGACAGGGGGCGCTGGGATGGCTACACCTTC. Translating gives CASRDRGRWDGYTF.